These T cell receptor beta chains were read from a single sample in a study of blood T cell repertoires in COVID-19. TCRdb's copy holds only in-frame clones and misses some; the assay was immunoSEQ multiplex PCR. The sample carries tens of thousands of clones, 78% recorded once. Sequenced sample: peripheral blood. These TCRs come from a man between 65 and 79 years old with acute or convalescent COVID-19. CDR3s include the opening cysteine and the closing phenylalanine or tryptophan. The D gene is left open where the match is weak. Rows give clone size only sometimes, using once, few, many, or a class for an expanded clone.

D gene: .
clone size: .
V gene: TRBV29-1
J gene: TRBJ2-6
CDR3 DNA: TGCAGCGTTCGGGAAAGCTCTGGGGCCAACGTCCTGACTTTC
CDR3 protein: CSVRESSGANVLTF

D gene: TRBD2
clone size: .
V gene: TRBV19
J gene: TRBJ2-1
CDR3 DNA: TGTGCCAGTAATCCGGGACTAGCTTACAATGAGCAGTTCTTC
CDR3 protein: CASNPGLAYNEQFF

D gene: .
clone size: .
V gene: TRBV5-6
J gene: TRBJ1-2
CDR3 DNA: TGTGCCAGCAGCTTGAGGTCTGGGGGGGCCGGTGGCTACACCTTC
CDR3 protein: CASSLRSGGAGGYTF

D gene: TRBD1
clone size: few
V gene: TRBV25-1
J gene: TRBJ2-1
CDR3 DNA: TGTGCCAGCAGGAACGGACAGGGGGGGAATGAGCAGTTCTTC
CDR3 protein: CASRNGQGGNEQFF

D gene: .
clone size: .
V gene: TRBV6-5
J gene: TRBJ1-2
CDR3 DNA: TGTGCCACGAGCCGGGACTCCACTCCTATGGGCTACACCTTC
CDR3 protein: CATSRDSTPMGYTF

D gene: .
clone size: .
V gene: TRBV27
J gene: TRBJ2-6
CDR3 DNA: TGTGCCAGCAGTTTATCGGGCTATTTGAGCTCTGGGGCCAACGTCCTGACTTTC
CDR3 protein: CASSLSGYLSSGANVLTF

D gene: .
clone size: .
V gene: TRBV5-1
J gene: TRBJ2-3
CDR3 DNA: TGCGCCAGCAGCGGGAGGTTTACAGATACGCAGTATTTT
CDR3 protein: CASSGRFTDTQYF

D gene: .
clone size: .
V gene: TRBV14
J gene: TRBJ2-7
CDR3 DNA: TGTGCCAGCAGCCAGAAAGCTAACAGAATTTTCGAGCAGTACTTC
CDR3 protein: CASSQKANRIFEQYF

D gene: .
clone size: .
V gene: TRBV18
J gene: TRBJ2-4
CDR3 DNA: TGTGCCAGCTCACCGGGACCCGGGCGGGGTGCCAAAAACATTCAGTACTTC
CDR3 protein: CASSPGPGRGAKNIQYF

D gene: .
clone size: .
V gene: TRBV15
J gene: TRBJ1-5
CDR3 DNA: TGTGCCACCAGCAGAGATCGGGGAGCGGTTGGGAGCAATCAGCCCCAGCATTTT
CDR3 protein: CATSRDRGAVGSNQPQHF

D gene: .
clone size: .
V gene: TRBV18
J gene: TRBJ1-1
CDR3 DNA: TGTGCCAGCACGACAGTTCAGGGCACTGAAGCTTTCTTT
CDR3 protein: CASTTVQGTEAFF

D gene: .
clone size: once
V gene: TRBV18
J gene: TRBJ2-2
CDR3 DNA: TGTGCCAGCTCACCACGAAGCCAGGTGGCAGCCGGGGAGCTGTTTTTT
CDR3 protein: CASSPRSQVAAGELFF

D gene: .
clone size: .
V gene: TRBV15
J gene: TRBJ1-2
CDR3 DNA: TGTGCCACCAGCAGAGGAGGGGGCTATGGCTACACCTTC
CDR3 protein: CATSRGGGYGYTF

D gene: .
clone size: .
V gene: TRBV7-2
J gene: TRBJ2-4
CDR3 DNA: TGTGCCAGCAGCCGCGAGGCTCAGGGTTATACCAAAAACATTCAGTACTTC
CDR3 protein: CASSREAQGYTKNIQYF

D gene: .
clone size: once
V gene: TRBV29-1
J gene: TRBJ1-2
CDR3 DNA: TGCAGCGTTGACACACCCTTCAGTAACTATGGCTACACCTTC
CDR3 protein: CSVDTPFSNYGYTF

D gene: .
clone size: .
V gene: TRBV19
J gene: TRBJ1-2
CDR3 DNA: TGTGCCAGTAGTATAGCTCGAGGGTCCGGTCAGGATGGCTACACCTTC
CDR3 protein: CASSIARGSGQDGYTF

D gene: .
clone size: once
V gene: TRBV6-5
J gene: TRBJ2-7
CDR3 DNA: TGTGCCAGCAGACAGGGTTACGGATACGAGCAGTACTTC
CDR3 protein: CASRQGYGYEQYF

D gene: TRBD1
clone size: few
V gene: TRBV19
J gene: TRBJ1-1
CDR3 DNA: TGTGCCAGTAGTATACTCCCGACAGGGGATCTGAACACTGAAGCTTTCTTT
CDR3 protein: CASSILPTGDLNTEAFF

D gene: TRBD2
clone size: .
V gene: TRBV6-5
J gene: TRBJ2-1
CDR3 DNA: TGTGCCAGCAGTTCGGCGACTAGCGGGGGGAATGAGCAGTTCTTC
CDR3 protein: CASSSATSGGNEQFF

D gene: TRBD1
clone size: once
V gene: TRBV6-5
J gene: TRBJ1-3
CDR3 DNA: TGTGCCAGCAGTAAACAGGGGGCTGGTGGAAACACCATATATTTT
CDR3 protein: CASSKQGAGGNTIYF

D gene: .
clone size: .
V gene: TRBV30
J gene: TRBJ2-7
CDR3 DNA: TGTGCCTGGAGTCACCCCGTCCGGGGCTACGAGCAGTACTTC
CDR3 protein: CAWSHPVRGYEQYF

D gene: .
clone size: once
V gene: TRBV30
J gene: TRBJ1-5
CDR3 DNA: TGTGCCTGGAGAGGACAGAAGAATCAGCCCCAGCATTTT
CDR3 protein: CAWRGQKNQPQHF

D gene: TRBD2
clone size: few
V gene: TRBV7-2
J gene: TRBJ2-1
CDR3 DNA: TGTGCCAGCAGCTTGCGCGGGAGCTCCTACAATGAGCAGTTCTTC
CDR3 protein: CASSLRGSSYNEQFF

D gene: .
clone size: .
V gene: TRBV30
J gene: TRBJ1-6
CDR3 DNA: TGTGCCTGGAGGGTGGGGCCGACGAATTCACCCCTCCACTTT
CDR3 protein: CAWRVGPTNSPLHF

D gene: .
clone size: .
V gene: TRBV28
J gene: TRBJ2-1
CDR3 DNA: TGTGCCAGCAGTGGCTCAGGCGAGCCCTACAATGAGCAGTTCTTC
CDR3 protein: CASSGSGEPYNEQFF

D gene: TRBD2
clone size: .
V gene: TRBV9
J gene: TRBJ2-1
CDR3 DNA: TGTGCCAGCAGCGTACGCAGTCAGCGGGGGGGCAATGAGCAGTTCTTC
CDR3 protein: CASSVRSQRGGNEQFF

D gene: TRBD2
clone size: once
V gene: TRBV11-2
J gene: TRBJ2-3
CDR3 DNA: TGTGCCAGCAGACAAACTAGCGGGATCACAGATACGCAGTATTTT
CDR3 protein: CASRQTSGITDTQYF

D gene: TRBD1
clone size: .
V gene: TRBV7-2
J gene: TRBJ2-1
CDR3 DNA: TGTGCCAGCACCCCGACAGGGGGCGTCTACAATGAGCAGTTCTTC
CDR3 protein: CASTPTGGVYNEQFF

D gene: .
clone size: .
V gene: TRBV7-2
J gene: TRBJ1-1
CDR3 DNA: TGTGCCAGCAGCTTCCAGGGGACGAACACTGAAGCTTTCTTT
CDR3 protein: CASSFQGTNTEAFF

D gene: TRBD2
clone size: .
V gene: TRBV28
J gene: TRBJ2-5
CDR3 DNA: TGTGCCAGCAGCCGGACTAGCGGGAAAGAGACCCAGTACTTC
CDR3 protein: CASSRTSGKETQYF

D gene: TRBD1
clone size: once
V gene: TRBV28
J gene: TRBJ1-1
CDR3 DNA: TGTGCCAGCAGTCTAAACGCCGGGACAGGGTTTAGGGCTGAAGCTTTCTTT
CDR3 protein: CASSLNAGTGFRAEAFF

D gene: TRBD2
clone size: few
V gene: TRBV5-1
J gene: TRBJ2-2
CDR3 DNA: TGCGCCAGCAGCTCCGGGACTAGTTCCACCGGGGAGCTGTTTTTT
CDR3 protein: CASSSGTSSTGELFF

D gene: .
clone size: .
V gene: TRBV4-3
J gene: TRBJ2-7
CDR3 DNA: TGCGCCAGCAGCCAAGTCCAGGGTTGGTCCTACGAGCAGTACTTC
CDR3 protein: CASSQVQGWSYEQYF

D gene: TRBD1
clone size: .
V gene: TRBV19
J gene: TRBJ2-7
CDR3 DNA: TGTGCCAGTAGTATCAGGACAGGTGGCTACGAGCAGTACTTC
CDR3 protein: CASSIRTGGYEQYF

D gene: TRBD1
clone size: .
V gene: TRBV4-3
J gene: TRBJ1-5
CDR3 DNA: TGCGCCAGCAGCCGGGACAGTTATGCCCGCAATCAGCCCCAGCATTTT
CDR3 protein: CASSRDSYARNQPQHF

D gene: TRBD1
clone size: .
V gene: TRBV18
J gene: TRBJ2-3
CDR3 DNA: TGTGCCAGCTCACCACCGGACAGGGGCCTCACAGATACGCAGTATTTT
CDR3 protein: CASSPPDRGLTDTQYF